A selection of T cell receptor beta chains follows, all from one sample in a study of OX40 agonist ivuxolimab in advanced cancers. Produced via immunoSEQ multiplex PCR; TCRdb's table is partial and in-frame only. Here the sample spans some 73,000 clones, 88% being singletons. The sequenced sample was CD4+ or CD8+ T cells sorted from blood, obtained in a trial of the OX40 agonist ivuxolimab. The receptors stem from an adult with an advanced solid tumor such as melanoma, head and neck, liver or kidney cancer. Both conserved end residues are trimmed from each CDR3. Fields, in order: CDR3 protein, V gene, J gene.

cdr3_aa: ASSSPGTDTQY; v_call: TRBV5-5; j_call: TRBJ2-3
cdr3_aa: ASSESRTGLTGELF; v_call: TRBV10-2; j_call: TRBJ2-2
cdr3_aa: ASWGNEQF; v_call: TRBV6-1; j_call: TRBJ2-1
cdr3_aa: ASREYYEQY; v_call: TRBV7-2; j_call: TRBJ2-7
cdr3_aa: ATSFSAGTSGSLKTQY; v_call: TRBV15; j_call: TRBJ2-5
cdr3_aa: ASSADRTDTQY; v_call: TRBV5-4; j_call: TRBJ2-3
cdr3_aa: ASSLDLGNEAF; v_call: TRBV7-9; j_call: TRBJ1-1
cdr3_aa: ASSVSGIPTDTQY; v_call: TRBV9; j_call: TRBJ2-3
cdr3_aa: ASSLPLFGHTIY; v_call: TRBV11-1; j_call: TRBJ1-3
cdr3_aa: ASSLGIGELF; v_call: TRBV28; j_call: TRBJ2-2
cdr3_aa: ASSSGPYEQY; v_call: TRBV28; j_call: TRBJ2-7
cdr3_aa: AWKGEDRTYT; v_call: TRBV30; j_call: TRBJ1-2
cdr3_aa: ASTQGGTGREKLF; v_call: TRBV6-5; j_call: TRBJ1-4
cdr3_aa: ASSRYSYNEQF; v_call: TRBV14; j_call: TRBJ2-1
cdr3_aa: ASTRWQGGEQY; v_call: TRBV6-5; j_call: TRBJ2-7
cdr3_aa: ASSSLAEANNEQF; v_call: TRBV5-4; j_call: TRBJ2-1
cdr3_aa: ASSITYNEQF; v_call: TRBV19; j_call: TRBJ2-1
cdr3_aa: ASSLGNREPQH; v_call: TRBV5-1; j_call: TRBJ1-5
cdr3_aa: ASSLIGSRDTQY; v_call: TRBV11-2; j_call: TRBJ2-3
cdr3_aa: AHKGATNEKLF; v_call: TRBV28; j_call: TRBJ1-4
cdr3_aa: ASSLGGAYETQY; v_call: TRBV5-1; j_call: TRBJ2-5
cdr3_aa: ASSLLPAQDSTDTQY; v_call: TRBV18; j_call: TRBJ2-3
cdr3_aa: ASSSTGYGYT; v_call: TRBV28; j_call: TRBJ1-2
cdr3_aa: ASRRKETQY; v_call: TRBV7-2; j_call: TRBJ2-5
cdr3_aa: ASSFGYNEKLF; v_call: TRBV5-1; j_call: TRBJ1-4
cdr3_aa: ASRDRQERGPQH; v_call: TRBV6-5; j_call: TRBJ1-5
cdr3_aa: ASSSGTPGLAQH; v_call: TRBV28; j_call: TRBJ1-5
cdr3_aa: ASSTGKRAYNEQF; v_call: TRBV19; j_call: TRBJ2-1
cdr3_aa: ASTRAGVGNEQF; v_call: TRBV6-5; j_call: TRBJ2-1
cdr3_aa: ASSYRPGLVSYEQY; v_call: TRBV6-6; j_call: TRBJ2-7